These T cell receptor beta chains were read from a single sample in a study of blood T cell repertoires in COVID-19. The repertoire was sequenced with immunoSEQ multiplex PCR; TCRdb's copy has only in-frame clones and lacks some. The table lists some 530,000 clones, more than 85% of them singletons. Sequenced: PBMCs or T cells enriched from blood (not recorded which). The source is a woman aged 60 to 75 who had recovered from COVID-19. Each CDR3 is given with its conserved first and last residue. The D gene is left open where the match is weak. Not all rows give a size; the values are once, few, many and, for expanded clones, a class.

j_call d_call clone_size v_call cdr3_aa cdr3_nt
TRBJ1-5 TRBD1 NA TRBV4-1 CASSQRWTGEQPQHF TGCGCCAGCAGCCAAAGGTGGACAGGGGAGCAGCCCCAGCATTTT
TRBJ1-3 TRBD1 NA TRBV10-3 CAAAGTGTDLRNTIYF TGTGCCGCCGCCGGGACAGGGACCGATTTAAGAAACACCATATATTTT
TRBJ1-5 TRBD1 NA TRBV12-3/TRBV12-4 CASSWTGGPQHF TGTGCCAGCAGCTGGACAGGCGGGCCCCAGCATTTT
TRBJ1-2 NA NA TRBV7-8 CASSQITGTNYGYTF TGTGCCAGCAGCCAGATTACAGGAACTAACTATGGCTACACCTTC
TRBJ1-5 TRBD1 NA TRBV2 CASGTAHNQPQHF TGTGCCAGCGGGACAGCGCATAATCAGCCCCAGCATTTT
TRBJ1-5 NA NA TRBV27 CASSSLGDQPQHF TGTGCCAGCAGCTCCCTTGGAGATCAGCCCCAGCATTTT
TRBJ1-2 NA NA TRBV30 CAWSVKDFNYGYTF TGTGCCTGGAGTGTAAAAGACTTTAACTATGGCTACACCTTC
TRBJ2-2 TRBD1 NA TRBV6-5 CASSYGTGSTGELFF TGTGCCAGCAGTTATGGGACAGGGAGCACCGGGGAGCTGTTTTTT
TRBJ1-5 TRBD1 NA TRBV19 CASSITTGANQPQHF TGTGCCAGTAGTATAACCACAGGGGCTAATCAGCCCCAGCATTTT
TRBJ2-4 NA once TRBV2 CASSLVKNIQYF TGTGCCAGCTCGCTAGTCAAAAACATTCAGTACTTC
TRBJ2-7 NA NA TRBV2 CASRWGLISYEQYF TGTGCCAGTCGTTGGGGGCTAATCTCCTACGAGCAGTACTTC
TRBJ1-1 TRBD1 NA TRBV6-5 CASSRDRDRTEAFF TGTGCCAGCAGTCGGGACAGGGATCGTACTGAAGCTTTCTTT
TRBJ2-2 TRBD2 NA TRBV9 CASSRGGANTGELFF TGTGCCAGCAGTCGCGGGGGGGCGAACACCGGGGAGCTGTTTTTT
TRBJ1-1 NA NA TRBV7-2 CASTLGGNTEAFF TGTGCCAGCACCCTAGGGGGGAACACTGAAGCTTTCTTT
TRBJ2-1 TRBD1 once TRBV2 CATYPDRGRRIEQFF TGTGCCACATACCCTGACAGGGGGCGTAGAATTGAGCAGTTCTTC
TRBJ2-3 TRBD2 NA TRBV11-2 CASSQRGGSSTDTQYF TGTGCCAGCAGCCAGCGGGGGGGCTCTAGCACAGATACGCAGTATTTT
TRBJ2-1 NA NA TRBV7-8 CASSTTGNAYNEQFF TGTGCCAGCAGCACCACGGGGAATGCATACAATGAGCAGTTCTTC
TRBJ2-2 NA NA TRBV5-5 CASSPPWASNTGELFF TGTGCCAGCAGCCCCCCGTGGGCTTCGAACACCGGGGAGCTGTTTTTT